This TCR beta chain appears in the sequencing data of a study of vaccination effects on CD4 cells after COVID-19. Germline CDR1 and CDR2: LGHNT and FRNRAP. This CDR3 is 17 amino acids long. V gave up 1 base and J gave up 6 bases, with 18 bases separating them. This clone was recorded once. Its specificity is not known. Some clones are missing from TCRdb's copy, which holds only in-frame ones; the method was immunoSEQ multiplex PCR. This table has about 28,000 clones, more than 70% appearing once. Expansion with viral peptide pools was applied to antigen-specific CD4+ T cells by the ViraFEST assay prior to sequencing. Investigators separated out CD4+ T cells once around 9 days of culture had passed. In the vaccine recipients, nucleocapsid antibodies were negative and there was no prior SARS-CoV-2 infection.

The sample here was CD4+ T cells from PBMCs cultured with SARS-CoV-2 spike peptides, taken before COVID-19 vaccination. V is TRBV12-5 and J is TRBJ2-2, with D hard to call. The source of this sequence is a human donor who received a COVID-19 vaccine. Here the CDR3 reads CASGLGRFRATAGELFF. The DNA of the CDR3 is TGTGCTAGTGGTTTGGGGCGGTTTAGGGCAACTGCCGGGGAGCTGTTTTTT.